This T cell receptor (beta chain) came from a study of technical replicates of blood from several donors. This CDR3 is 15 amino acids long. The germline V gene encodes CDR1 SGHTA and CDR2 FQGTGA. V lost 0 bases to trimming and J lost 4 bases, with 10 bases between them. Method: immunoSEQ multiplex PCR; TCRdb's copy keeps in-frame clones and lacks some. The table includes about 82,000 clones, 85% to 95% detected once. The rearrangement links TRBV7-3 to TRBJ2-1; a possible D gene is TRBD2 (5 bases). The sample was T cells isolated from PBMCs. This TCR was sampled from a human donor in good health. CDR3 loop: CASSLTADFYNEQFF. Written as DNA, the CDR3 is TGTGCCAGCAGCTTAACAGCGGATTTTTACAATGAGCAGTTCTTC. The full variable domain, its missing parts supplied by reference TRBV7-3 and TRBJ2-1, is GAGVSQTPSNKVTEKGKYVELRCDPISGHTALYWYRQSLGQGPEFLIYFQGTGAADDSGLPNDRFFAVRPEGSVSTLKIQRTERGDSAVYLCASSLTADFYNEQFFGPGTRLTVL.